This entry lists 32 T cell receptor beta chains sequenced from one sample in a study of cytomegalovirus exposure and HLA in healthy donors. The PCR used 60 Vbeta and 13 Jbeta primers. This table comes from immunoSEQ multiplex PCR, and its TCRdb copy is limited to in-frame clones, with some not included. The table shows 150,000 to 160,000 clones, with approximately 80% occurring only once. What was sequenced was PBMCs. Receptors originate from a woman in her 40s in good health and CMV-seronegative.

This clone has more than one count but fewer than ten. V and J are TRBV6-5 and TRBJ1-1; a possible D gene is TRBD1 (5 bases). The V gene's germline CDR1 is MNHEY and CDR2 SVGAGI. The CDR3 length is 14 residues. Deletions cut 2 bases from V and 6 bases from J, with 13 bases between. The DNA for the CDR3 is TGTGCCAGCAGTTACGAACCACAGGTTTCTGAAGCTTTCTTT. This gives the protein CASSYEPQVSEAFF.

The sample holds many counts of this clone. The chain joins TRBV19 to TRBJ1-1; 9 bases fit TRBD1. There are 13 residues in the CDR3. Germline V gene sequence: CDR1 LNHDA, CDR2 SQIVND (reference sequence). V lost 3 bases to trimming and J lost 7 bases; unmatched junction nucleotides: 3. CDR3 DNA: TGTGCCAGTAGTATCGACAGGGGGTTTGAAGCTTTCTTT. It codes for CASSIDRGFEAFF.

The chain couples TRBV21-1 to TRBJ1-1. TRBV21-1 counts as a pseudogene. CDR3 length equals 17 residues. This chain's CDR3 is CASSKALSEALIAEAFF. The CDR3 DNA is TGTGCCAGCAGCAAAGCGCTTTCGGAGGCTTTGATAGCTGAAGCTTTCTTT.

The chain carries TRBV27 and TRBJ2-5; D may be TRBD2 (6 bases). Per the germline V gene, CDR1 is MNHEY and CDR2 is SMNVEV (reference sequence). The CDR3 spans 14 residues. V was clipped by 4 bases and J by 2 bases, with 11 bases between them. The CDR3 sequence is CASSSPTRQETQYF. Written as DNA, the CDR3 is TGTGCCAGCAGTTCTCCGACTAGACAAGAGACCCAGTACTTC.

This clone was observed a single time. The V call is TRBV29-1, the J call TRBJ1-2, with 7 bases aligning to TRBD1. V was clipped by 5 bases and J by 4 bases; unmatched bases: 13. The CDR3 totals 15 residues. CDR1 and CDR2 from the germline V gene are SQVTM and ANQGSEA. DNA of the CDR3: TGCAGCGTTCGTGAGTCTGGCCAGGGGGGCTATGGCTACACCTTC. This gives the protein CSVRESGQGGYGYTF.

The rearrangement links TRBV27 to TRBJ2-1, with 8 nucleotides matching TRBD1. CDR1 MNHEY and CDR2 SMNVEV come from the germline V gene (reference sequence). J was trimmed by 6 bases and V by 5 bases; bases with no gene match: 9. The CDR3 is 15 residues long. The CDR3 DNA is TGTGCCAGCAGTAACGTGGACAGGGCGGCCAATGAGCAGTTCTTC. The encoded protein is CASSNVDRAANEQFF.

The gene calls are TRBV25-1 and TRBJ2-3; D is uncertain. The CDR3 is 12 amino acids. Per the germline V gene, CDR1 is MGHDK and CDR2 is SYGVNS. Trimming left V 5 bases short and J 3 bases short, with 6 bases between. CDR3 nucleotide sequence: TGTGCCAGCAGTCCCAAAACAGATACGCAGTATTTT. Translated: CASSPKTDTQYF.

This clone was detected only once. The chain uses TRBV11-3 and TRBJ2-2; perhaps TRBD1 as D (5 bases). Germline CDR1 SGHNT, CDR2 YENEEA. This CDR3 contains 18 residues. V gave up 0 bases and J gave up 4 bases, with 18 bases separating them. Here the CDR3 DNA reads TGTGCCAGCAGCTTAGAGAAGTGGGGCTTTCTATTCACCGGGGAGCTGTTTTTT. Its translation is CASSLEKWGFLFTGELFF.

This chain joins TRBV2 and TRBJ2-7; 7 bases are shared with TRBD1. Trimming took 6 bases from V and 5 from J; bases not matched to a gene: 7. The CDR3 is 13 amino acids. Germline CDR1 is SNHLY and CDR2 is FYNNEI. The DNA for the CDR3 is TGTGCCAGCAGCCGACAGGGAATGAACGAGCAGTACTTC. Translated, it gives CASSRQGMNEQYF.

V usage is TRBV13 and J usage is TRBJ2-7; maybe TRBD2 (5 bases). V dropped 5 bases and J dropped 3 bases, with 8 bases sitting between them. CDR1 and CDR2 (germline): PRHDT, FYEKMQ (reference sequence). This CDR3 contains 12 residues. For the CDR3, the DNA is TGTGCCAGCAGCGTCCGGGACTACGAGCAGTACTTC. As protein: CASSVRDYEQYF.

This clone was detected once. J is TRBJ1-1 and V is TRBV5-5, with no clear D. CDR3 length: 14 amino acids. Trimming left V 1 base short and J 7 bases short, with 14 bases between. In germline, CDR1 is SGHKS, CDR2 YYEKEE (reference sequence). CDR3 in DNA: TGTGCCAGCAGCTTGTTTGACACAACTCATGAAGCTTTCTTT. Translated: CASSLFDTTHEAFF.

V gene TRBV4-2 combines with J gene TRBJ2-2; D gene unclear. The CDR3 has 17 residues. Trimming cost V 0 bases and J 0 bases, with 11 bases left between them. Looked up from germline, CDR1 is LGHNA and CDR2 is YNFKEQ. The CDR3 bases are TGTGCCAGCAGCCAAGATTCGGCTGGAGCGAACACCGGGGAGCTGTTTTTT. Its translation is CASSQDSAGANTGELFF.

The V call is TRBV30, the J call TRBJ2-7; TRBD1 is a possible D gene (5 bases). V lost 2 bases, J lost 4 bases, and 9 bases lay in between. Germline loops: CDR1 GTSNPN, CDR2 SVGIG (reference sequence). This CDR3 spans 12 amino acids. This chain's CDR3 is CAWSLQGYEQYF. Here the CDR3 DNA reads TGTGCCTGGAGTCTCCAGGGATACGAGCAGTACTTC.

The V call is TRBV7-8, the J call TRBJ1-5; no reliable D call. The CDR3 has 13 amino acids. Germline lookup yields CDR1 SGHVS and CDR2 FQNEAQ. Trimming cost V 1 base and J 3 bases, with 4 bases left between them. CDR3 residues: CASSLDYNQPQHF. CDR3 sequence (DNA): TGTGCCAGCAGCTTAGATTACAATCAGCCCCAGCATTTT.

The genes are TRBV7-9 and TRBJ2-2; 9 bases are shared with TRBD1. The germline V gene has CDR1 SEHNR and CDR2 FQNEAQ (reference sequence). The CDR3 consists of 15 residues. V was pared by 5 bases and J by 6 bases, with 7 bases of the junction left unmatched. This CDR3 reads CASSRQGGGSGELFF. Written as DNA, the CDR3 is TGTGCCAGCAGCAGACAGGGGGGCGGGTCCGGGGAGCTGTTTTTT.

CDR3 nucleotide sequence: TGTGCCAGCAGTCCGGACATTAGGTACGGGTCTTATGGCTACACCTTC. Translating gives CASSPDIRYGSYGYTF. The chain recombines TRBV27 with TRBJ1-2; the D gene is possibly TRBD1 (5 bases). There are 16 residues in the CDR3. V was trimmed by 5 bases and J by 5 bases, leaving 21 bases between them. CDR1 and CDR2 from the germline V gene are MNHEY and SMNVEV (reference sequence).

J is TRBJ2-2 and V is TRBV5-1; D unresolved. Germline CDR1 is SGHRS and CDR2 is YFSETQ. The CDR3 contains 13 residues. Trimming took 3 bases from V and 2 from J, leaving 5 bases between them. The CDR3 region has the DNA TGCGCCAGCAGCTCTACTAACACCGGGGAGCTGTTTTTT. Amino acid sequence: CASSSTNTGELFF.

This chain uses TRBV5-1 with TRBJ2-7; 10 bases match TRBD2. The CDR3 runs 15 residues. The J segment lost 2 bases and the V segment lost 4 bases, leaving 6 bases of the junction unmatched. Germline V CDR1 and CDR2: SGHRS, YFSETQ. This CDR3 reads CASSPGTSVTYEQYF. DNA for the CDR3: TGCGCCAGCAGCCCCGGGACTAGCGTGACCTACGAGCAGTACTTC. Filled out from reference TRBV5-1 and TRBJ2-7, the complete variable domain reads KAGVTQTPRYLIKTRGQQVTLSCSPISGHRSVSWYQQTPGQGLQFLFEYFSETQRNKGNFPGRFSGRQFSNSRSEMNVSTLELGDSALYLCASSPGTSVTYEQYFGPGTRLTVT.

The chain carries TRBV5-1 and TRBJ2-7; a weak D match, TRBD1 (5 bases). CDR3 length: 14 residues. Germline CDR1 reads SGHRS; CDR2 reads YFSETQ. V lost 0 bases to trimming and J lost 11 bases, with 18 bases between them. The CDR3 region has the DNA TGCGCCAGCAGCTTGGAAGGGGAAGCAGCCCGAAAGTACTTC. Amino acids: CASSLEGEAARKYF.

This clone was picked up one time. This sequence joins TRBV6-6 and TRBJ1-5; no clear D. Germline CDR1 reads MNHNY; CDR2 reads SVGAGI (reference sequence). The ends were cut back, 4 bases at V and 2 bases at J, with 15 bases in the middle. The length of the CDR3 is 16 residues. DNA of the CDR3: TGTGCCAGCAGTTCGACGATGGGAGGTGGCAATCAGCCCCAGCATTTT. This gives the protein CASSSTMGGGNQPQHF.

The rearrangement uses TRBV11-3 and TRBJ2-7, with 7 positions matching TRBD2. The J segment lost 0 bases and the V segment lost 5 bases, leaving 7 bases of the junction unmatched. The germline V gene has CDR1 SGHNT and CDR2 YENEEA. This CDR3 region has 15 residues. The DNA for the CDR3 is TGTGCCAGCAGCCCGGCTGGGAGGGGCTCCTACGAGCAGTACTTC. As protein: CASSPAGRGSYEQYF.

The CDR3 DNA is TGTGCCAGTAGTCCGGGGACAGGAGAAAATGAGCAGTTCTTC. Protein: CASSPGTGENEQFF. The J gene is TRBJ2-1, the V gene TRBV19; 8 bases are a match to TRBD1. Germline V gene sequence: CDR1 LNHDA, CDR2 SQIVND (reference sequence). With 5 bases clipped from V and 7 bases from J, the junction kept 7 bases outside the gene matches. This CDR3 comprises 14 residues.

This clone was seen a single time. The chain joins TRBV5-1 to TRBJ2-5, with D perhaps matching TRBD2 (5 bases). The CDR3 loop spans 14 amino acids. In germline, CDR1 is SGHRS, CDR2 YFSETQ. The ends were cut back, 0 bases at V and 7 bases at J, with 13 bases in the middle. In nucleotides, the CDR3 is TGCGCCAGCAGCTTGGCGGGGTCCTATGCGACCCAGTACTTC. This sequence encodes CASSLAGSYATQYF.

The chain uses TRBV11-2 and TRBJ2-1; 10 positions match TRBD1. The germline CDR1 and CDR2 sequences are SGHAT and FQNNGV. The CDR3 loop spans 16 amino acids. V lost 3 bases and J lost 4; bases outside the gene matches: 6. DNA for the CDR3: TGTGCCAGCAGCTTCGGGACAGGGGTAACGTACAATGAGCAGTTCTTC. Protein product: CASSFGTGVTYNEQFF.

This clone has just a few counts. The CDR3 is CASSLALPTDTQYF. CDR3 coding DNA: TGTGCCAGCAGTCTAGCCCTGCCTACAGATACGCAGTATTTT. The gene calls are TRBV2 and TRBJ2-3, with D possibly matching TRBD2 (5 bases). Per germline, CDR1 SNHLY and CDR2 FYNNEI. The V end lost 5 bases, the J end lost 3 bases, and 12 bases lay between the germline ends. The CDR3 totals 14 residues. The full variable domain, with the rest looked up from reference TRBV2 and TRBJ2-3, is EPEVTQTPSHQVTQMGQEVILRCVPISNHLYFYWYRQILGQKVEFLVSFYNNEISEKSEIFDDQFSVERPDGSNFTLKIRSTKLEDSAMYFCASSLALPTDTQYFGPGTRLTVL.

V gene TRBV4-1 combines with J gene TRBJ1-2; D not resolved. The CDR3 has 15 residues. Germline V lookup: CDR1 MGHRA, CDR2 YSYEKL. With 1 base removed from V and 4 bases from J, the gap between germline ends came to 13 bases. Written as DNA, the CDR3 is TGCGCCAGCAGCCAAGGAGGCATTTCGGGCTATGGCTACACCTTC. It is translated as CASSQGGISGYGYTF.

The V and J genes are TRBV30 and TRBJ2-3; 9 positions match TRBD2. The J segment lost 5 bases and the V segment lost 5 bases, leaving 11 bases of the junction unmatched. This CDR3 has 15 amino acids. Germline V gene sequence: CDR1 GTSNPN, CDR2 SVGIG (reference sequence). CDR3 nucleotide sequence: TGTGCCTGGGAGGTAGCGGGAGTAATGGGAGATACGCAGTATTTT. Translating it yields CAWEVAGVMGDTQYF.

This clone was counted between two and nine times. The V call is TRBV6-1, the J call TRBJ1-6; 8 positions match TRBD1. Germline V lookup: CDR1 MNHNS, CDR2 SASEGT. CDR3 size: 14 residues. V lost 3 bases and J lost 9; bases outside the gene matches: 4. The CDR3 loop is CASSDGTGSSPLHF. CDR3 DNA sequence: TGTGCCAGCAGTGACGGGACAGGATCTTCACCCCTCCACTTT.

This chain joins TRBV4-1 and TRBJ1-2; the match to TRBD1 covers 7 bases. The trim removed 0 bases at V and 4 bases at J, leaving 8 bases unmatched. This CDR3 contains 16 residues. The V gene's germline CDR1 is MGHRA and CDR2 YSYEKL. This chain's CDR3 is CASSQDDREGFYGYTF. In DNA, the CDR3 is TGCGCCAGCAGCCAAGATGACAGGGAAGGATTCTATGGCTACACCTTC.

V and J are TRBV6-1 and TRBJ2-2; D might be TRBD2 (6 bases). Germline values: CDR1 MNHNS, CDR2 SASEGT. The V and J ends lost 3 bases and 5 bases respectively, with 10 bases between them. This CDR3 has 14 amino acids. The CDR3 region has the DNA TGTGCCAGCAGTGACCCGGGGGAGACCGGGGAGCTGTTTTTT. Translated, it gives CASSDPGETGELFF.

The CDR3 spells CASNTGVYTDTQYF. CDR3 bases: TGTGCCAGCAATACAGGGGTCTACACAGATACGCAGTATTTT. The chain uses TRBV9 and TRBJ2-3; the match to TRBD1 covers 7 bases. Germline CDR1 is SGDLS and CDR2 is YYNGEE. Trimming removed 6 bases from V and 2 bases from J; junction bases left unmatched: 6. The CDR3 totals 14 residues.

For the CDR3, the DNA is TGTGCCAGCAGTCCCTCTGGGGGCTTGTGGGCCAACGTCCTGACTTTC. Encoded protein: CASSPSGGLWANVLTF. V usage is TRBV27 and J usage is TRBJ2-6; D possibly corresponds to TRBD1 (6 bases). Germline V gene data show CDR1 as MNHEY and CDR2 as SMNVEV (reference sequence). The CDR3 length is 16 residues. V was trimmed by 5 bases and J by 5 bases, leaving 16 bases between them.